This TCR beta chain was recovered during a study of human T cells and chemical hapten exposure (dated by TCRdb to about 2021). Study-level background: For sensitization, 2% DPC in acetone was applied to a roughly 2 cm by roughly 2 cm area of upper inner arm skin. For TCR sequencing, blood came from about 28 alopecia patients at anywhere from one to four time points (pre-sensitization, 2, 6 and 24 weeks). The libraries were sequenced as a pool, and the TCR yield per sample differed mostly because of small variations in library volumes within the pool. Patch testing was done on the upper back using Finn chambers containing 0.01% DPC, and results were scored after 6 days according to International Contact Dermatitis Research Group standards. Most of the patients in the cohort were female, and the cohort covered alopecia areata with under or over 50% scalp involvement, alopecia totalis and alopecia universalis. Weekly therapeutic DPC doses were additionally applied to the scalp of patients throughout the roughly 25-week study period. Blood samples were taken from patients before sensitization (week 0) and then at 2, 6 and about 24 weeks after DPC sensitization. Peripheral blood TCR repertoire changes were tracked in vivo in alopecia patients during primary and secondary sensitization to the hapten diphenylcyclopropenone (DPC).

The method behind the library was RACE. TCRdb shows the sequencer as NextSeq 500. During library preparation, unique molecular identifiers were attached to individual cDNA molecules so that TCRs could be counted quantitatively and reproducibly. Both TCR alpha and TCR beta chains were sequenced from each blood RNA sample. The published analysis was carried out like this. The median number of TCRs per sample was approximately 93,000, ranging from roughly 20,000 to 690,600. V, J and CDR3 annotation of the TCR reads was performed with the Decombinator software suite. For the PS versus PT1 abundance plots, all samples were subsampled to the same number of TCRs (28,000). Expanded TCRs were defined as absent before sensitization and observed at least eight times at the 2-week time point. TCRdb reanalyzed the raw reads on its own, using fastp at Q25 for trimming and MiXCR for clone calling, and kept in-frame beta chains. Each entry is one CDR3 protein sequence, shown with its most common DNA and genes. V and J calls and clone size were set by TCRdb, not the authors. This sample gives roughly 120,000 distinct CDR3 sequences in total; about 12% of them show up just once. Together, the top ten hold roughly 1.5% of the sample.

This clonotype came up a few times. What this receptor recognizes is not known. The input lacks base qualities; no much larger clone sits a single base away. Measured from the cysteine to the phenylalanine, the CDR3 is 14 residues long. Only the CDR3 part of the read is kept: 42 bases, read in frame from the first base. Sequences SGHTA (CDR1) and FQGNSA (CDR2) are obtained from the germline V gene. Study-wide conclusions, independent of this receptor: After repeated subsampling, changes were observed in the strength of the expansion versus patch-test correlation and in the threshold at which the correlation became significant. Significantly more large CDR3 similarity clusters were formed by expanded TCRs than by pre-sensitization or healthy control sets, consistent with antigen-driven responses. Because every patient had alopecia, a presumed autoimmune disease, the patients' immune response might differ from that of healthy individuals. DPC sensitization did not change the number of TCRs with a frequency above 1 in 1000, and there was no evidence of changes in global repertoire structure. Patch test score was positively correlated with the number of PT1 expanded TCRs, with significance at thresholds 8, 16 and 32 but not at 4.

According to the study, the label for this sample's time point signals: patch test 1, 2 weeks after DPC sensitization. The treatment or condition label here, explained by the study, means: therapeutic diphenylcyclopropenone sensitization with weekly scalp DPC. Blood at each patch-test visit was drawn before the patch test was applied. Patients were considered eligible if aged 18 to 70, diagnosed with alopecia and deemed suitable for DPC therapy, and patients were excluded if pregnant. Total RNA was extracted from unfractionated whole blood that had been collected in Tempus Blood RNA tubes. The sequenced sample was whole blood, obtained in connection with sensitization to the hapten diphenylcyclopropenone (DPC). The V and J genes are TRBV7-2 and TRBJ2-2; the best D guess is TRBD2, with 5 bases matching. The TCR comes from a woman in her 50s with alopecia areata. Some clones in this sample may be carry-over from other donors' samples. The nucleotide sequence reads TGTGGAGTTCGTGCGCTCACCCGGGGCGGGGAGCTGTTTTTT. Translated, this gives CGVRALTRGGELFF.